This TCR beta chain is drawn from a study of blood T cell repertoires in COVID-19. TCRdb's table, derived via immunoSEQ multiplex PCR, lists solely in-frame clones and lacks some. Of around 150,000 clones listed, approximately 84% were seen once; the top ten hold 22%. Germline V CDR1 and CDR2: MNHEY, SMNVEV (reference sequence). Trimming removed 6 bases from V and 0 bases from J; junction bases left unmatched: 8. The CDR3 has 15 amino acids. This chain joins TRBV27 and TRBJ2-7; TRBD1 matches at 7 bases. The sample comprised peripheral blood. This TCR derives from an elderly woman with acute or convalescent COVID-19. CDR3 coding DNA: TGTGCCAGCAGCGATCCGGGACAGTACTCCTACGAGCAGTACTTC. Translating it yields CASSDPGQYSYEQYF.